The rows below give T cell receptor beta chains drawn from one sample of a study of blood T cell repertoires in COVID-19. The data were produced by immunoSEQ multiplex PCR, yet TCRdb's version contains in-frame clones alone and is incomplete. Of some 210,000 clones listed, about 88% are singletons. Sequenced material: peripheral blood. These receptors were collected from a woman aged 40 to 55 who had recovered from COVID-19. The CDR3 runs from the conserved cysteine through the conserved F or W.

CDR3 protein,J gene,V gene
CAIREGAGTGALSLHF,TRBJ1-6,TRBV10-3
CADRLAYNEQFF,TRBJ2-1,TRBV2
CASSQDSSLVYEQYF,TRBJ2-7,TRBV3-1/TRBV3-2
CASSLRRVLNTGELFF,TRBJ2-2,TRBV7-3
CASSESPGYDSYEQYF,TRBJ2-7,TRBV25-1
CASSLTPGVAGDEQYF,TRBJ2-7,TRBV9
CASSQYRGLSDGYTF,TRBJ1-2,TRBV4-1
CASSPGLAQETQYF,TRBJ2-5,TRBV5-1
CASSLTSGRTYEQYF,TRBJ2-7,TRBV27
CASSMTGVQPQHF,TRBJ1-5,TRBV6-2/TRBV6-3
CASSQDHRGALEQYF,TRBJ2-7,TRBV3-1/TRBV3-2
CASNKDRTSGANVLTF,TRBJ2-6,TRBV4-2
CASSPQAGAVLNTEAFF,TRBJ1-1,TRBV18
CASTPGTANTGELFF,TRBJ2-2,TRBV19
CASSSSGMGSYEQYF,TRBJ2-7,TRBV28
CASSSFAGLNTEAFF,TRBJ1-1,TRBV19
CATRHRAQGFDEQYF,TRBJ2-7,TRBV15
CASSDYPSGIYNEQFF,TRBJ2-1,TRBV6-4
CACGGGSRSTGELFF,TRBJ2-2,TRBV30
CASQTTGGVYEQYF,TRBJ2-7,TRBV6-5
CASSITSFGAVMNTEAFF,TRBJ1-1,TRBV19
CAWGPSIISYGYTF,TRBJ1-2,TRBV30
CASTQGLNTEAFF,TRBJ1-1,TRBV7-9
CASSPIDQANTGELFF,TRBJ2-2,TRBV27
CASSKIREDYEQFF,TRBJ2-1,TRBV7-8
CAWTDGTGGELPYGYTF,TRBJ1-2,TRBV30
CASSQEGAGKQYF,TRBJ2-7,TRBV3-1/TRBV3-2
CATSRDRAGGTDTQYF,TRBJ2-3,TRBV15
CASSLAEPSYNEQFF,TRBJ2-1,TRBV27
CASSGRKSGSIIDTQYF,TRBJ2-3,TRBV6-1
CASSSNRRGNSNQPQHF,TRBJ1-5,TRBV7-9
CASSIKGAGGKNIQYF,TRBJ2-4,TRBV2
CASSGPSGIGDTQYF,TRBJ2-3,TRBV2
CASSPFGTSGRPYEQFF,TRBJ2-1,TRBV4-2
CASSVAPEAGPGTDTQYF,TRBJ2-3,TRBV9
CASSANRGQNYGYTF,TRBJ1-2,TRBV2
CASSLQGGNQPQHF,TRBJ1-5,TRBV7-9
CASSTSSNEQFF,TRBJ2-1,TRBV19
CASKNPGQGVAAFF,TRBJ1-1,TRBV5-1
CSVRDSNYGYTF,TRBJ1-2,TRBV29-1